The clone carrying this T cell receptor beta chain was seen a single time. The antigen is unknown. V lost 6 bases, J lost 0 bases, and 22 bases lay in between. The CDR3 sequence is 18 residues long. The sample originates from a study of Tregs in tolerant kidney transplant recipients. Sequencing was performed with immunoSEQ multiplex PCR; in TCRdb, only in-frame clones are kept and a portion is missing. This table has under 50,000 clones, nearly 97% appearing once. The V gene is TRBV5-3, the J gene TRBJ1-5, with D perhaps TRBD1 (6 bases). TRBV5-3 carries the ORF label, with uncertain function. The TCR sequence derives from a human donor in good health. The source material was Tregs from blood cultured with allogeneic cells. The CDR3 DNA sequence: TGTGCCAGAAACCCCCCAGAGGGGGGGGATTATAGCAATCAGCCCCAGCATTTT. Its translation is CARNPPEGGDYSNQPQHF.